The source of this T cell receptor beta chain is a study of CD8+ T cells in alopecia areata. Findings and caveats of the study: Unlike in mice, where it was clearer, TCR sharing across patients was less clear, possibly HLA-related. The treated group had a single nonresponder, limiting CD8+ expansion-response conclusions. Tofacitinib produced a significant decrease in scalp clonality and in expanded CD8+ clones among the top 100.

Comments on this clone: The antigen remains unidentified.

Noted treatment: oral pan-JAK inhibitor, 5-10 mg twice daily. Peripheral blood samples and lesional scalp punch biopsies were obtained from alopecia areata patients. Sequencing used cDNA as its template, made by extracting RNA and reverse transcribing it. Assay used: immunoSEQ multiplex PCR; TCRdb lists only in-frame clones, some missing. Of about 160,000 clones listed, approximately 65% are singletons. The CDR3 spans 15 residues. V dropped 6 bases and J dropped 1 base, with 14 bases sitting between them. From germline, CDR1 is ENHRY and CDR2 SYGVKD. The V call is TRBV10-3, the J call TRBJ2-3; tentatively, D is TRBD2 (7 bases). This TCR was recovered from a human donor with alopecia areata. Source: CD4+ T cells sorted from blood, taken at week 4, from a patient treated with tofacitinib. As DNA, the CDR3 is TGTGCCATCAGGCCGGGGGGCCTTGGCACAGATACGCAGTATTTT. This codes for CAIRPGGLGTDTQYF.